This T cell receptor beta chain is drawn from a study of a mutant IDH1 vaccine in newly diagnosed glioma (dated by TCRdb to the early 2020s). As for the study more broadly: Across visits V03 through V10, patients got a total of eight vaccinations, given in weeks 1, 3, 5, 7, 11, 15, 19 and 23. Of the roughly 32 patients who were treated, approximately 60% were male and about 40% were female, and the mean age was approximately 40 years. Six visits were used for peripheral blood collection: V03 (baseline), V05, V07, V10, V12 and V13. Vaccination was initiated 4-6 weeks after radiotherapy alone, or concurrently with temozolomide cycles in the chemotherapy-containing groups. Longitudinal TCRB deep sequencing was performed for about two dozen treated patients wherever samples were available for exploratory analyses. Before enrollment, patients had received standard therapy of radiotherapy alone, temozolomide alone, or radiochemotherapy with temozolomide; most received the combination. General findings and caveats noted by the study authors: PBMC samples for TCRB deep sequencing were selected based on availability. Changes in the top peripheral T cell clonotypes picked up by TCRB sequencing did not appear to be linked to pseudoprogression. Vaccine-induced immune responses across multiple MHC alleles were detected in 93.3% of patients. According to the authors, sample limitations meant that analyses of patient blood samples could not be reproduced.

The library was produced with the immunoSEQ multiplex PCR assay. Following the manufacturer's protocol, the hsTCRB Kit was used to amplify rearranged TCR beta chain sequences. TCRB libraries were sequenced on an Illumina MiSeq. The authors' pipeline ran thus. Demultiplexing, trimming and gene mapping were performed with the kit vendor's proprietary platform. TCRdb provides this immuneACCESS table in a form limited to in-frame rearrangements. Some clones are lacking; in checked studies, under half of them reflect an unresolved V gene, and why the rest are absent is not known. V and J calls and clone size are copied from that table; D and trimming were computed from the DNA. This sample holds 35,000 to 50,000 clones; approximately 90% were observed only once. The ten most abundant clones make up 3.5% to 4% of the sample. Interpreted using the paper, the time point label stands for: week 23, last vaccination. Each vaccine dose was 300 ug of a 20-mer mutant IDH1 peptide in Montanide, given subcutaneously with topical imiquimod. Newly diagnosed WHO grade 3 or 4 IDH1-mutant astrocytomas showing loss of nuclear ATRX were present in the donors. The samples were drawn from NOA16, a multicentre, single-arm, open-label phase I trial in Germany that tested a mutant IDH1 peptide vaccine in humans for the first time. Genomic DNA for TCRB sequencing was isolated from EDTA blood with the DNeasy Blood and Tissue Kit.

This clone has only one observation. Which antigen it targets is not known. No quality values exist for individual bases; no much larger clone is one base distant. The CDR3 runs 15 amino acids, cysteine and phenylalanine included. Just the 45-base CDR3 DNA is kept, in frame starting at base 1. Based on the germline V gene (reference sequence), the CDR1 and CDR2 sequences are SEHNR and FQNEAQ. V was cut back by 3 bases and J by 3 bases, leaving a gap of 12 bases between them. This specimen consisted of PBMCs, obtained from a glioma patient whose treatment included an IDH1 peptide vaccine. This clonotype was obtained from a man aged 50 to 60 with glioma. The chain was built from TRBV7-9 and TRBJ2-1, and the D gene may be TRBD1, 6 bases matching. The nucleotides are TGTGCCAGCAGCTTTTTCCGAGGGGGCTACAATGAGCAGTTCTTC. Its coded protein is CASSFFRGGYNEQFF. Outside the CDR3, residues come from the reference TRBV7-9 and TRBJ2-1 proteins, so the full variable domain is: DTGVSQNPRHKITKRGQNVTFRCDPISEHNRLYWYRQTLGQGPEFLTYFQNEAQLEKSRLLSDRFSAERPKGSFSTLEIQRTEQGDSAMYLCASSFFRGGYNEQFFGPGTRLTVL.